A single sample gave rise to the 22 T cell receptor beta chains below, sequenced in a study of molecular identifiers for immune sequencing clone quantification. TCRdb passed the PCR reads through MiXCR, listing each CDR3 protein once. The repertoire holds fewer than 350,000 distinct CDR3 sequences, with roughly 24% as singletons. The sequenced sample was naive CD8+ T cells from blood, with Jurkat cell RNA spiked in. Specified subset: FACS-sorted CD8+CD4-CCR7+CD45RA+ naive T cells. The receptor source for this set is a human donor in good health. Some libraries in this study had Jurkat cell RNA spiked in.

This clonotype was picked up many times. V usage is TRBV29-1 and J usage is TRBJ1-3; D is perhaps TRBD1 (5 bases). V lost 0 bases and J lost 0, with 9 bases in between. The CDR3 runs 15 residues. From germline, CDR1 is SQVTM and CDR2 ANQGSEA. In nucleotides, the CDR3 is TGCAGCGTTGAAGAGGGACTGAACTCTGGAAACACCATATATTTT. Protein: CSVEEGLNSGNTIYF.

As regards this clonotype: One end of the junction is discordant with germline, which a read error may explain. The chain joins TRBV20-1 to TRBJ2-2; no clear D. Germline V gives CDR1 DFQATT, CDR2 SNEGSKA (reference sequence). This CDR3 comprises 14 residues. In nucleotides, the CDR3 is TGCAGTGCTAGATGGGGAAAGAACACCGTGGAGCTGTTTTTT. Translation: CSARWGKNTVELFF.

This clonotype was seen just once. DNA for the CDR3: TGTGCCAGCAGTGTTCCTGGCGGAAGCACAGATACGCAGTATTTT. This encodes CASSVPGGSTDTQYF. V is TRBV2 and J is TRBJ2-3; D is ambiguous. With 4 bases removed from V and 0 bases from J, the gap between germline ends came to 11 bases. The CDR3 runs 15 residues. The germline CDR1 and CDR2 sequences are SNHLY and FYNNEI. The complete variable domain, with remaining parts taken from reference TRBV2 and TRBJ2-3, reads EPEVTQTPSHQVTQMGQEVILRCVPISNHLYFYWYRQILGQKVEFLVSFYNNEISEKSEIFDDQFSVERPDGSNFTLKIRSTKLEDSAMYFCASSVPGGSTDTQYFGPGTRLTVL.

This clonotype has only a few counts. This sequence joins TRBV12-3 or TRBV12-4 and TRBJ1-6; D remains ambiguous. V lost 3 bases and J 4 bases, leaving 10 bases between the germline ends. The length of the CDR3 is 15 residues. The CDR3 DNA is TGTGCCAGCAGTTTGATTGTGGGGTATAATTCACCCCTCCACTTT. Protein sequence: CASSLIVGYNSPLHF.

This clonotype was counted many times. The CDR3 nucleotides are TGTGCCAGCAGATATGGAAACACCATATATTTT. It encodes CASRYGNTIYF. The J gene is TRBJ1-3, the V gene TRBV27; D is unclear. The CDR3 has 11 residues. V was cut by 6 bases and J by 3 bases, with 3 bases left in between. CDR1 MNHEY and CDR2 SMNVEV come from the germline V gene (reference sequence).

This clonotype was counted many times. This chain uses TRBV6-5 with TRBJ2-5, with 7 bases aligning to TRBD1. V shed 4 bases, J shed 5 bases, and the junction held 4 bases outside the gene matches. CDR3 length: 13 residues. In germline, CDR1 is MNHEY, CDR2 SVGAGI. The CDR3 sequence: CASSSQGLETQYF. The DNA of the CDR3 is TGTGCCAGCAGTTCACAGGGGCTGGAGACCCAGTACTTC.

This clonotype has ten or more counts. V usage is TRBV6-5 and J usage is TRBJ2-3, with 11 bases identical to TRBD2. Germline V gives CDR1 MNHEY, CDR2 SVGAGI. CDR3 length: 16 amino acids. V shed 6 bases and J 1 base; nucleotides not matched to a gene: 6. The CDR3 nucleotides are TGTGCCAGCAGCCGGGGGACTAGCGGAGGCACAGATACGCAGTATTTT. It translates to CASSRGTSGGTDTQYF.

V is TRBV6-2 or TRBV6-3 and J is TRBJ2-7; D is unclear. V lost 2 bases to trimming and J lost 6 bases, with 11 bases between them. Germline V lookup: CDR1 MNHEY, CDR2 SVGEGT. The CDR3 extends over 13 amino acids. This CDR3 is CASSYPWDFEQYF. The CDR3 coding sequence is TGTGCCAGCAGTTACCCCTGGGATTTCGAGCAGTACTTC.

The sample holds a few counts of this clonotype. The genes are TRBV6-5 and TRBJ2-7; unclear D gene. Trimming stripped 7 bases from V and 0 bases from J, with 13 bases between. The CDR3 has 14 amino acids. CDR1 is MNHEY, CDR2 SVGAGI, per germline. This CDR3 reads CASTETLSSYEQYF. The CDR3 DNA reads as TGTGCCAGCACCGAGACACTGAGCTCCTACGAGCAGTACTTC.

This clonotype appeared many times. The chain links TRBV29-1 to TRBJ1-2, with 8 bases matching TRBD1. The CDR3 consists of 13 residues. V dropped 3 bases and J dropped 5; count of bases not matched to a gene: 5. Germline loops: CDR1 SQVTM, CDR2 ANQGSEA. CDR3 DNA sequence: TGCAGCGTTGATTCAGGGGGCTGGTATGGCTACACCTTC. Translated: CSVDSGGWYGYTF.

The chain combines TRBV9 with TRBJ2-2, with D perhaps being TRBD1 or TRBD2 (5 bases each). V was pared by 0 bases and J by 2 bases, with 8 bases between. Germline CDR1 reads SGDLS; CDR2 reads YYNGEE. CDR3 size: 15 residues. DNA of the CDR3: TGTGCCAGCAGCGTAGGGGGGTCAAACACCGGGGAGCTGTTTTTT. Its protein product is CASSVGGSNTGELFF.

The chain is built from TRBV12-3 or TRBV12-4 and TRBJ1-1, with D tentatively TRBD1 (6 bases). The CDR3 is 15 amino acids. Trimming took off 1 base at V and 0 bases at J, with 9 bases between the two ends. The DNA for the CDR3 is TGTGCCAGCAGTTTAGGAACAGGGATGAACACTGAAGCTTTCTTT. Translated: CASSLGTGMNTEAFF.

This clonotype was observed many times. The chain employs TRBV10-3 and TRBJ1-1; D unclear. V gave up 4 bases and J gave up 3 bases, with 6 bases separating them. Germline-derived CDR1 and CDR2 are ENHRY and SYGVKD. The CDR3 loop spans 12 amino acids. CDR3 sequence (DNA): TGTGCCATCAGTGCGGGTCACACTGAAGCTTTCTTT. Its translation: CAISAGHTEAFF.

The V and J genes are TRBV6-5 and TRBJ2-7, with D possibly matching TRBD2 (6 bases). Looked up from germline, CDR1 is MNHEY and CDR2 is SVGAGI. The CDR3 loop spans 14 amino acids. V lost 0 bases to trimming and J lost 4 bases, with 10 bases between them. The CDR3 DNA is TGTGCCAGCAGTTACTCATCGGGGGTGTACGAGCAGTACTTC. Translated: CASSYSSGVYEQYF.

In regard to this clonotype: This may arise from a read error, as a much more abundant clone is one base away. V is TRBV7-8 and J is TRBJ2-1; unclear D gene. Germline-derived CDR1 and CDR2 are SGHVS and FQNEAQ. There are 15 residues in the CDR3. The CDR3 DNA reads TGTGCCAGCAGACGCCGGACCCTACTGGGCAATGAGCAGCTCTTC. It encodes CASRRRTLLGNEQLF.

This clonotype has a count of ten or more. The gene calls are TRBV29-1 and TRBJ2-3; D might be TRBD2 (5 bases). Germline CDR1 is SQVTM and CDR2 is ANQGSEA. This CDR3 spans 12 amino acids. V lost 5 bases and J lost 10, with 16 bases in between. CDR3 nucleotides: TGCAGCGTTCGCGAGCTCGAGGGTGCGCAGTATTTT. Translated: CSVRELEGAQYF.

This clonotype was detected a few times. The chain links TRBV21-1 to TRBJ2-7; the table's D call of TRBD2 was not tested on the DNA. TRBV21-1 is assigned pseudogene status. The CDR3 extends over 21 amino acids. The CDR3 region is CASSPSRRNPFRVFSFSEQYF. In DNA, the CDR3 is TGTGCCAGCAGCCCAAGCAGAAGAAATCCCTTCCGCGTTTTCTCGTTTAGCGAGCAGTACTTC.

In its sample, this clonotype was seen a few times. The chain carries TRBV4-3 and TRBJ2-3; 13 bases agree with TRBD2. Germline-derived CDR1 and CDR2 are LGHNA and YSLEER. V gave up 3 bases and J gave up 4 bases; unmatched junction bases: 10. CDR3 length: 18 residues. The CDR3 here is CASSQDPTSGGAPDTQYF. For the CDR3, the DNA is TGCGCCAGCAGCCAGGACCCTACTAGCGGGGGGGCCCCAGATACGCAGTATTTT.

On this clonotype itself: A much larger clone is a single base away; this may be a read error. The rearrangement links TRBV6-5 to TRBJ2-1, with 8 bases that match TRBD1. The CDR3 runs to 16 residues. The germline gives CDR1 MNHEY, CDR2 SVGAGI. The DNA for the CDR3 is TGTGCCAGCAGTTCCTGGACAGGGTCGACCTACAATGGGCAGTTCTTC. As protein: CASSSWTGSTYNGQFF.

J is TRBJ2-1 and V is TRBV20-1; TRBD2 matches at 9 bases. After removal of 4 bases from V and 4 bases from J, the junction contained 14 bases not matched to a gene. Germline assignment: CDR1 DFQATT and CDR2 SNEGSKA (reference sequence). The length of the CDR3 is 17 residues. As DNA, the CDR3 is TGCAGTGCTACCCCAGAAAGCCTAGCGGGATTATACAATGAGCAGTTCTTC. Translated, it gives CSATPESLAGLYNEQFF.

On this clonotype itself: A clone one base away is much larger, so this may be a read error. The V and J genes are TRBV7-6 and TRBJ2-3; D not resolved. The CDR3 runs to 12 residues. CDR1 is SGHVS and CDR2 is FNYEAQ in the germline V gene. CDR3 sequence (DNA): TGTGCCAGCAGCTTATTTGCAGATATGCAGTATTTT. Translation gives CASSLFADMQYF.

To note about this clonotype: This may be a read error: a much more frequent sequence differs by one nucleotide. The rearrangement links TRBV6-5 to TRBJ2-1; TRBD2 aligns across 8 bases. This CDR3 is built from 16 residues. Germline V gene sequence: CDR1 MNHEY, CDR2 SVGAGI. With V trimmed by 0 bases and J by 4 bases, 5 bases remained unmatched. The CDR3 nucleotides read TGTGCCAGCAGTTACTCAAAAGCGGGAGAGTACAATGAGCAGTTCTTC. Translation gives CASSYSKAGEYNEQFF.